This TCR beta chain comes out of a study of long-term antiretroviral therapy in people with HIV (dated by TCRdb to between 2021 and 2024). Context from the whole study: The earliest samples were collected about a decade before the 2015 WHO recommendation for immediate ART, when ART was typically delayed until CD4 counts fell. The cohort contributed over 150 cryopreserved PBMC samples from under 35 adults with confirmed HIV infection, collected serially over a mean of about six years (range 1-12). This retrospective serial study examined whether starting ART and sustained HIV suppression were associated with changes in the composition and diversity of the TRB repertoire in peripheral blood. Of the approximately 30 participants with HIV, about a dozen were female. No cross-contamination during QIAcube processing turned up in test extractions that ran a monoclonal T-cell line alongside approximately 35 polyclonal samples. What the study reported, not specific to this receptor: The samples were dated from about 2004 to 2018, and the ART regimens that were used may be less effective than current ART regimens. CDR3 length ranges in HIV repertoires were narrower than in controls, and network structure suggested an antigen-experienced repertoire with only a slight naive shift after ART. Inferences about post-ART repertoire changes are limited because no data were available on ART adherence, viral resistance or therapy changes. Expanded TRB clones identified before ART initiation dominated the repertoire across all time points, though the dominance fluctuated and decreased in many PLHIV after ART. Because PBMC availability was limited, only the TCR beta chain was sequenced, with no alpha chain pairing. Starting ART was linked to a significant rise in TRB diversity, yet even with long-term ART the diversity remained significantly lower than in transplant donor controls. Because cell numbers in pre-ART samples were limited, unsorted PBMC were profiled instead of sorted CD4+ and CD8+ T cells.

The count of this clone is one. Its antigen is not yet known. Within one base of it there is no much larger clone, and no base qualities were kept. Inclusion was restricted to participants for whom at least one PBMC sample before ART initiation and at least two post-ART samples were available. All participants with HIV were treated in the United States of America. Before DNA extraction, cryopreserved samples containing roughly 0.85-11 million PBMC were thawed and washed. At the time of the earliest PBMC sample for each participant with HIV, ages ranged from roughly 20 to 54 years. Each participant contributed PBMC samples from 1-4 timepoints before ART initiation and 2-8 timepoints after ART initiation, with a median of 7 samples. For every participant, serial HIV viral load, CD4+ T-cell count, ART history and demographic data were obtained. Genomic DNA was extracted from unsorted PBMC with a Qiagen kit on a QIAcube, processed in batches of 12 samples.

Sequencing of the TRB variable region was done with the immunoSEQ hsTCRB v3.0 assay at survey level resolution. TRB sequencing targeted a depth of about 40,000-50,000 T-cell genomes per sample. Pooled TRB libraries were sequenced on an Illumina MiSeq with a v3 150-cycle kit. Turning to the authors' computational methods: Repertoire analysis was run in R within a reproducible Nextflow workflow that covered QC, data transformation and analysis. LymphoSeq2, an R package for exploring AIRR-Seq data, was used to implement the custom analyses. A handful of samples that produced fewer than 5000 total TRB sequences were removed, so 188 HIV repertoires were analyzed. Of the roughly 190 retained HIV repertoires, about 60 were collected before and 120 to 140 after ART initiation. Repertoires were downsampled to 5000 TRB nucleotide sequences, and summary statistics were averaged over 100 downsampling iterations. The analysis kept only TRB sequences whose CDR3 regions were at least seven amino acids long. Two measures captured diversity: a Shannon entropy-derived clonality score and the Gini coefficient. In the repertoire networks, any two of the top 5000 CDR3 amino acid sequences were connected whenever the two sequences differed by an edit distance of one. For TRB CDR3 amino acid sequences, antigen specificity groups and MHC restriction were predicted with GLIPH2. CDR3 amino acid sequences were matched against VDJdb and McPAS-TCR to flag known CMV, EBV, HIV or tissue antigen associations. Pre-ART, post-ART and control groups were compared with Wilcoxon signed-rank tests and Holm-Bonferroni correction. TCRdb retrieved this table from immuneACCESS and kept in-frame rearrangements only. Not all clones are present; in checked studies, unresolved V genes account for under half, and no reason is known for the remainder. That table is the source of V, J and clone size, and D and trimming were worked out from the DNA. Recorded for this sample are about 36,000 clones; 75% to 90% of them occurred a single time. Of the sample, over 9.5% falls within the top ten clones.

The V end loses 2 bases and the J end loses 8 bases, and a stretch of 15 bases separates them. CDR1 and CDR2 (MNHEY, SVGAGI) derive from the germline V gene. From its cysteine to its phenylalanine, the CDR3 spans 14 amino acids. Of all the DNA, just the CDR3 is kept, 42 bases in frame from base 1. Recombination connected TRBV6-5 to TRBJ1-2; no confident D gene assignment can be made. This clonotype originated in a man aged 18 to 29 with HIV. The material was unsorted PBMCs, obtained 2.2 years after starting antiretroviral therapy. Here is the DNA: TGTGCCAGCAGTTACATCGCCGACCCCTTCGGCTACACCTTC. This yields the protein CASSYIADPFGYTF.